The 31 T cell receptor beta chains presented below share a single source sample, sequenced in a study of CD8+ T cells in alopecia areata. TCR sequencing used cDNA made by reverse transcription of extracted RNA. Profiling relied on immunoSEQ multiplex PCR, and the TCRdb table lists in-frame clones only, not all of them. The sample contains about 120,000 clones, about 50% of which appear only once. Treatment described: oral pan-JAK inhibitor, 5-10 mg twice daily. The specimen was CD4+ T cells sorted from blood, collected at week 4, from a patient treated with tofacitinib. The source of these receptors is a human donor with alopecia areata.

This chain uses TRBV29-1 with TRBJ2-7; D gene uncertain. The CDR3 has 11 residues. Trimming removed 6 bases at V and 3 bases at J, with 9 bases between. The germline V gene encodes CDR1 SQVTM and CDR2 ANQGSEA. This CDR3 is CSVASNYEQYF. In DNA form, the CDR3 reads TGCAGCGTGGCCTCTAACTACGAGCAGTACTTC.

The chain joins TRBV29-1 to TRBJ1-2; weak D call: TRBD1 (5 bases). There are 12 residues in the CDR3. Germline assignment: CDR1 SQVTM and CDR2 ANQGSEA. The V gene lost 5 bases and the J gene lost 7 bases, with 14 bases spanning the gap. The CDR3 loop reads CSVRARDAGYTF. CDR3 in DNA: TGCAGCGTTAGGGCCAGGGATGCTGGCTACACCTTC.

The chain recombines TRBV29-1 with TRBJ1-1; no firm D call. CDR1 is SQVTM and CDR2 is ANQGSEA in the germline V gene. V was clipped by 2 bases and J by 5 bases, with 9 bases between them. The CDR3 spans 12 residues. The CDR3 DNA follows: TGCAGCGTTGAAAAGCGGGGAACTGAAGCTTTCTTT. Translated, it gives CSVEKRGTEAFF.

V gene TRBV9 combines with J gene TRBJ2-2; no firm D call. Germline V gene data show CDR1 as SGDLS and CDR2 as YYNGEE. The CDR3 runs to 14 residues. V was shortened by 3 bases and J by 3 bases, with 9 bases between the two germline ends. The CDR3 nucleotides read TGTGCCAGCAGCGCCCAATCTTACACCGGGGAGCTGTTTTTT. Its translation: CASSAQSYTGELFF.

V is TRBV30 and J is TRBJ2-7; a weak D match, TRBD1 (6 bases). This CDR3 spans 12 amino acids. The ends were cut back, 1 base at V and 2 bases at J, with 6 bases in the middle. Germline-derived CDR1 and CDR2 are GTSNPN and SVGIG (reference sequence). CDR3 DNA: TGTGCCTGGAGTGGGGGGCCCTACGAGCAGTACTTC. This translates into CAWSGGPYEQYF.

V and J are TRBV30 and TRBJ1-2; TRBD1 matches 9 bases. Germline trimming cut 5 bases from V and 6 bases from J; bases unmatched to any gene: 4. CDR3 length: 12 residues. Per germline, CDR1 GTSNPN and CDR2 SVGIG (reference sequence). The CDR3 DNA reads TGTGCCTGGGCGGGACAGGGCAATGGCTACACCTTC. Amino acid sequence: CAWAGQGNGYTF.

A remark on this clone: The same CDR3 also results from other DNA sequences found in this sample. V gene TRBV5-1 combines with J gene TRBJ1-1, with TRBD1 as a possible D gene (5 bases). Trimming cost V 3 bases and J 2 bases, with 8 bases left between them. The CDR3 loop spans 13 amino acids. From germline, CDR1 is SGHRS and CDR2 YFSETQ. The CDR3 DNA is TGCGCCAGCAGCTGGGACCTTAACACTGAAGCTTTCTTT. Translated: CASSWDLNTEAFF.

The chain recombines TRBV2 with TRBJ1-1; 8 positions match TRBD1. This CDR3 has 15 residues. Unmatched junction bases numbered 10, after V lost 6 bases and J lost 4 bases. Germline V CDR1 and CDR2: SNHLY, FYNNEI. CDR3 region: CASRNSDRAGTEAFF. The CDR3 nucleotides read TGTGCCAGCAGGAACTCGGACAGGGCGGGCACTGAAGCTTTCTTT.

The J gene is TRBJ1-2, the V gene TRBV30; D is uncertain. V lost 0 bases and J 4 bases, leaving 9 bases between the germline ends. The CDR3 is 13 amino acids. Germline CDR1 GTSNPN, CDR2 SVGIG (reference sequence). Here the CDR3 reads CAWSVSYVYGYTF. The CDR3 bases are TGTGCCTGGAGTGTTTCGTACGTCTATGGCTACACCTTC.

This clone was seen a few times. V gene TRBV18 combines with J gene TRBJ1-2; 7 bases match TRBD1. The CDR3 is made up of 16 amino acids. CDR1 is KGHSH, CDR2 LQKENI, per germline. V lost 3 bases, J lost 0 bases, and 7 bases stayed unmatched. CDR3 in DNA: TGTGCCAGCTCACCGATAACCGGGACAGCTAACTATGGCTACACCTTC. Translation gives CASSPITGTANYGYTF.

There are a few counts of this clone. This rearrangement joins TRBV7-9 to TRBJ1-1, with TRBD1 identical over 8 bases. Germline assignment: CDR1 SEHNR and CDR2 FQNEAQ (reference sequence). CDR3 length: 15 residues. Unmatched junction bases numbered 6, after V lost 5 bases and J lost 1 base. In DNA, the CDR3 is TGTGCCAGCAGCCCCTGGGACAGGAAGAACACTGAAGCTTTCTTT. Its protein product is CASSPWDRKNTEAFF.

This clone was counted only a few times. The same CDR3 also results from other DNA sequences found in this sample. The rearrangement links TRBV29-1 to TRBJ2-7; no reliable D call. Germline V lookup: CDR1 SQVTM, CDR2 ANQGSEA. The CDR3 consists of 11 residues. With 6 bases removed from V and 0 bases from J, the gap between germline ends came to 6 bases. CDR3 sequence: CSVRSSYEQYF. In DNA, the CDR3 is TGCAGCGTCAGAAGCTCCTACGAGCAGTACTTC.

The V gene is TRBV10-3, the J gene TRBJ1-1; D gene unclear. This CDR3 is built from 12 residues. Germline lookup yields CDR1 ENHRY and CDR2 SYGVKD. V was clipped by 6 bases and J by 2 bases, with 7 bases between them. The CDR3 coding sequence is TGTGCCATCAGGGTTACCAACACTGAAGCTTTCTTT. It specifies CAIRVTNTEAFF.

In its sample, this clone was seen a few times. V and J are TRBV11-2 and TRBJ2-1; D perhaps matches TRBD2 (7 bases). Germline lookup yields CDR1 SGHAT and CDR2 FQNNGV. CDR3 size: 13 residues. The V gene lost 1 base and the J gene lost 10 bases, with 11 bases spanning the gap. The CDR3 bases are TGTGCCAGCAGCTTAGGCGGGGGCAAGGAGCAGTTCTTC. Encoded protein: CASSLGGGKEQFF.

The CDR3 DNA follows: TGCAGCGTTGCTCCCGACACCGGGACTGAAGCTTTCTTT. Translated, it gives CSVAPDTGTEAFF. The V and J genes are TRBV29-1 and TRBJ1-1; D is undetermined. CDR1 is SQVTM, CDR2 ANQGSEA, per germline. This CDR3 comprises 13 residues. The V gene lost 4 bases and the J gene lost 5 bases, with 14 bases spanning the gap. Complete variable domain (other parts from reference TRBV29-1 and TRBJ1-1): SAVISQKPSRDICQRGTSLTIQCQVDSQVTMMFWYRQQPGQSLTLIATANQGSEATYESGFVIDKFPISRPNLTFSTLTVSNMSPEDSSIYLCSVAPDTGTEAFFGQGTRLTVV.

The chain employs TRBV6-1 and TRBJ1-2; D not certain. This CDR3 has 15 amino acids. Per the germline V gene, CDR1 is MNHNS and CDR2 is SASEGT. V was trimmed by 3 bases and J by 8 bases, leaving 19 bases between them. DNA for the CDR3: TGTGCCAGCAGTGATGGTTTCTTGGGCCTGGGGGGCTACACCTTC. This encodes CASSDGFLGLGGYTF.

CDR3: CASSLYGTFTGANVLTF. For the CDR3, the DNA is TGTGCCAGCAGCTTATATGGGACATTCACTGGGGCCAACGTCCTGACTTTC. The chain is built from TRBV7-3 and TRBJ2-6; possible D gene TRBD1, 6 bases. V was clipped by 2 bases and J by 2 bases, with 13 bases between them. Germline loops: CDR1 SGHTA, CDR2 FQGTGA. This CDR3 has 17 residues.

This clone was recorded only once. The J gene is TRBJ2-7, the V gene TRBV29-1, with a tentative D call TRBD2 (5 bases). The V end was cut by 7 bases, the J end by 2 bases, with 15 bases between. The CDR3 consists of 13 residues. The V gene's germline CDR1 is SQVTM and CDR2 ANQGSEA. CDR3 sequence reads: CSAEDPRAYEQYF. CDR3 DNA: TGCAGCGCCGAGGACCCGAGGGCCTACGAGCAGTACTTC.

This clone has more than one count but fewer than ten. The chain links TRBV7-9 to TRBJ1-4; no clear D. V gave up 6 bases and J gave up 8 bases, with 10 bases separating them. The CDR3 has 12 amino acids. Germline-derived CDR1 and CDR2 are SEHNR and FQNEAQ (reference sequence). The CDR3 here is CASRRTDEKLFF. The CDR3 DNA reads TGTGCCAGCAGAAGGACTGACGAAAAACTGTTTTTT.

The chain couples TRBV29-1 to TRBJ2-1; weak D call: TRBD1 (6 bases). Per the germline V gene, CDR1 is SQVTM and CDR2 is ANQGSEA. The CDR3 covers 15 residues. The ends were cut back, 3 bases at V and 8 bases at J, with 20 bases in the middle. This chain's CDR3 is CSVDGGGGARDEQFF. The DNA for the CDR3 is TGCAGCGTTGATGGTGGGGGCGGCGCTCGGGATGAGCAGTTCTTC.

The chain joins TRBV29-1 to TRBJ1-1, with 11 bases identical to TRBD1. V trimming: 6 bases; J trimming: 6 bases; junction bases outside the gene matches: 6. The germline CDR1 and CDR2 sequences are SQVTM and ANQGSEA. The CDR3 loop spans 13 amino acids. CDR3: CSVQDRGLSEAFF. The CDR3, as DNA: TGCAGCGTCCAGGACAGGGGGCTATCTGAAGCTTTCTTT. Full variable domain (missing parts from reference TRBV29-1 and TRBJ1-1): SAVISQKPSRDICQRGTSLTIQCQVDSQVTMMFWYRQQPGQSLTLIATANQGSEATYESGFVIDKFPISRPNLTFSTLTVSNMSPEDSSIYLCSVQDRGLSEAFFGQGTRLTVV.

This clone was seen a few times. The chain combines TRBV29-1 with TRBJ2-7; possible D gene TRBD1, 7 bases. The CDR3 has 12 amino acids. Trimming removed 5 bases from V and 7 bases from J, with 15 bases in between. Germline CDR1 SQVTM, CDR2 ANQGSEA. CDR3 sequence: CSVTEGAGEQYF. The CDR3 nucleotides read TGCAGCGTTACTGAGGGGGCGGGAGAGCAGTACTTC.

V and J are TRBV5-4 and TRBJ1-2, with unresolved D. Trimming removed 3 bases at V and 5 bases at J, with 8 bases between. CDR3 length: 12 residues. The germline gives CDR1 SGHNT, CDR2 YYREEE (reference sequence). The chain's CDR3 is CASSSTGYGYTF. The DNA of the CDR3 is TGTGCCAGCAGCTCCACGGGTTATGGCTACACCTTC.

V usage is TRBV7-9 and J usage is TRBJ2-5; 11 bases fit TRBD2. CDR3 length: 14 amino acids. V lost 5 bases, J lost 4 bases, and 3 bases stayed unmatched. Germline assignment: CDR1 SEHNR and CDR2 FQNEAQ (reference sequence). CDR3 residues: CASSQGLAVETQYF. CDR3 DNA sequence: TGTGCCAGCAGCCAGGGACTAGCGGTAGAGACCCAGTACTTC. The full variable domain, its missing parts supplied by reference TRBV7-9 and TRBJ2-5, is DTGVSQNPRHKITKRGQNVTFRCDPISEHNRLYWYRQTLGQGPEFLTYFQNEAQLEKSRLLSDRFSAERPKGSFSTLEIQRTEQGDSAMYLCASSQGLAVETQYFGPGTRLLVL.

The CDR3 DNA reads TGTGCCAGCAGATCAGGTCAGCCCCAGCATTTT. Translation: CASRSGQPQHF. The chain uses TRBV2 and TRBJ1-5, with D hard to call. V was cut by 6 bases and J by 6 bases, with 6 bases left in between. Germline CDR1 is SNHLY and CDR2 is FYNNEI. CDR3 size: 11 residues.

The chain joins TRBV7-8 to TRBJ2-3; 7 bases line up with TRBD2. The CDR3 consists of 18 residues. CDR1 SGHVS and CDR2 FQNEAQ come from the germline V gene. V lost 1 base to trimming and J lost 6 bases; unmatched junction nucleotides: 16. CDR3 sequence reads: CASSLGSLTSRLGDTQYF. DNA of the CDR3: TGTGCCAGCAGCTTAGGTTCCCTGACTAGCCGCCTAGGGGATACGCAGTATTTT.

This clone was counted between two and nine times. V usage is TRBV30 and J usage is TRBJ1-6, with 8 bases lining up with TRBD1. Unmatched junction bases numbered 5, after V lost 0 bases and J lost 7 bases. CDR1 and CDR2 (germline): GTSNPN, SVGIG (reference sequence). CDR3 size: 15 residues. CDR3 in amino acids: CAWSVGRGPNSPLHF. In DNA, the CDR3 is TGTGCCTGGAGTGTGGGCAGGGGGCCCAATTCACCCCTCCACTTT.

This sequence joins TRBV30 and TRBJ2-1; 14 positions agree with TRBD2. Germline CDR1 and CDR2: GTSNPN and SVGIG (reference sequence). This CDR3 is 15 amino acids long. V gave up 1 base and J gave up 9 bases; unmatched junction bases: 5. The CDR3 sequence is CAWSGTSGRFSEQFF. The CDR3 nucleotides read TGTGCCTGGAGTGGGACTAGCGGGAGGTTTAGTGAGCAGTTCTTC. The variable domain in full, with the rest retrieved from reference TRBV30 and TRBJ2-1, is SQTIHQWPATLVQPVGSPLSLECTVEGTSNPNLYWYRQAAGRGLQLLFYSVGIGQISSEVPQNLSASRPQDRQFILSSKKLLLSDSGFYLCAWSGTSGRFSEQFFGPGTRLTVL.

This clone has only a few counts. The V and J genes are TRBV28 and TRBJ1-2; D unclear. Germline V gives CDR1 MDHEN, CDR2 SYDVKM. This CDR3 comprises 12 residues. Trimming took off 2 bases at V and 8 bases at J, with 9 bases between the two ends. The CDR3 reads CASSLLYGGYTF. The CDR3 DNA reads TGTGCCAGCAGTTTACTTTACGGGGGCTACACCTTC.

This sequence joins TRBV27 and TRBJ1-2; 7 nucleotides line up with TRBD1. The CDR3 runs 13 residues. CDR1 is MNHEY and CDR2 is SMNVEV in the germline V gene (reference sequence). Losses at the gene ends were 3 bases for V and 8 bases for J; bases not matched to a gene: 6. CDR3 sequence: CASSFTGAGGYTF. Here the CDR3 DNA reads TGTGCCAGCAGTTTCACAGGGGCGGGAGGCTACACCTTC.

In this sample, this clone turned up a few times. The gene calls are TRBV29-1 and TRBJ1-1; D is unclear. This CDR3 comprises 14 residues. Germline V gene lookup returns CDR1 SQVTM and CDR2 ANQGSEA. V lost 3 bases to trimming and J lost 4 bases, with 15 bases between them. Written as DNA, the CDR3 is TGCAGCGTTGATCAAGCGATTGGTGGCACTGAAGCTTTCTTT. It translates to CSVDQAIGGTEAFF.